This T cell receptor (beta chain) is drawn from a study of spatial heterogeneity in lung cancer. Background on the study: There were, on average, more than eight raw-read appearances for each unique TCR and UMI combination. Study conclusions and caveats: Blood contained ubiquitous expanded tumor TCRs more at resection than at follow-up.

The time point was: sample taken at primary tumor resection. Unsorted whole RNA samples from tumor, nontumor lung or frozen PBMC were sequenced. TCRdb reprocessed the 5' RACE reads via MiXCR and lists one record per CDR3 protein. The table has 85,000 to 100,000 distinct CDR3 sequences, 12% seen once. As for this clonotype: Its antigen is unidentified.

Germline-derived CDR1 and CDR2 are MNHEY and SVGAGI. Unmatched junction bases numbered 8, after V lost 4 bases and J lost 8 bases. The CDR3 has 14 amino acids. The TCR comes from a male donor with early-stage non-small cell lung cancer. Sample: PBMCs, taken at surgery. V usage is TRBV6-5 and J usage is TRBJ1-5; TRBD1 aligns across 7 bases. Here the CDR3 reads CASSSNRGNEPQHF. In nucleotides, the CDR3 is TGTGCCAGCAGTTCCAACAGGGGTAATGAGCCCCAGCATTTT.